The T cell receptor (beta chain) under discussion was sequenced for a study of blood T cell repertoires in COVID-19. The assay was immunoSEQ multiplex PCR, and TCRdb's table has in-frame clones only and misses some. The repertoire holds 260,000 or so clones, with about 83% as singletons. Germline-derived CDR1 and CDR2 are SGHNT and YENEEA. Trimming removed 5 bases from V and 6 bases from J, with 13 bases in between. The CDR3 length is 13 residues. This chain links TRBV11-3 with TRBJ1-1; unclear D gene. This sequence originates from a woman in her forties who had been exposed to COVID-19. The specimen sequenced was PBMCs or T cells enriched from blood (not recorded which). The CDR3, as DNA: TGTGCCAGCAGCCAACGATTCGGAGCTGAAGCTTTCTTT. This translates into CASSQRFGAEAFF.